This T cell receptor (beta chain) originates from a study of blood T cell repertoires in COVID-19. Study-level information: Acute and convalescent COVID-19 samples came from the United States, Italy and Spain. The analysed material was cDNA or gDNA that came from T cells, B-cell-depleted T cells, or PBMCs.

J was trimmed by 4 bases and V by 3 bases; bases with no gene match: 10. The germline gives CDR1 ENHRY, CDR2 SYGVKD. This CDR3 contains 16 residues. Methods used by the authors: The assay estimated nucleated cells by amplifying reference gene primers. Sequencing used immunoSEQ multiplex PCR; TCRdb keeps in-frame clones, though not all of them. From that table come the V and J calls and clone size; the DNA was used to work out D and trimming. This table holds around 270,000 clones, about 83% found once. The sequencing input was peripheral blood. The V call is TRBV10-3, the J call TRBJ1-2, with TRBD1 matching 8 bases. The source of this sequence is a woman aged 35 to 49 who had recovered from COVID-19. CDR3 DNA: TGTGCCATCAGTGACGTATGGCAGGGGGCGAGCTATGGCTACACCTTC. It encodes CAISDVWQGASYGYTF.